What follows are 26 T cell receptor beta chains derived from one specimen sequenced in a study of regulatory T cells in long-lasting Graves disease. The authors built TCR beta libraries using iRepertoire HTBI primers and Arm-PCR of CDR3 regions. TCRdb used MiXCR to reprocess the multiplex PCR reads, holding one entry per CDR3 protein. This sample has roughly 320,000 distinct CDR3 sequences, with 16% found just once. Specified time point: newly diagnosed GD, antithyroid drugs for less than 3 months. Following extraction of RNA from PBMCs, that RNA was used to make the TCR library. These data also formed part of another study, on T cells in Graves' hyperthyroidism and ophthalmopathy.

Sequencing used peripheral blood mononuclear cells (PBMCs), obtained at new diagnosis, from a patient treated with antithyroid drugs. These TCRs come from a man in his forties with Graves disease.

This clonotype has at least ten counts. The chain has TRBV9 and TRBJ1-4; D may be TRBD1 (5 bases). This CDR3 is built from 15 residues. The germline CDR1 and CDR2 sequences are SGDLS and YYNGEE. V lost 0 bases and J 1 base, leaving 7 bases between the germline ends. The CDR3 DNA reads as TGTGCCAGCAGCGTAGGACAGAAAACTAATGAAAAACTGTTTTTT. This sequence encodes CASSVGQKTNEKLFF.

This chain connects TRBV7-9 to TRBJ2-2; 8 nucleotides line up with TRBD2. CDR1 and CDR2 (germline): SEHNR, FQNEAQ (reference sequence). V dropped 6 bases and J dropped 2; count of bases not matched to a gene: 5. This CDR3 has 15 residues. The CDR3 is CASRSSGGNTGELFF. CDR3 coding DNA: TGTGCCAGCAGGTCCAGCGGGGGAAACACCGGGGAGCTGTTTTTT.

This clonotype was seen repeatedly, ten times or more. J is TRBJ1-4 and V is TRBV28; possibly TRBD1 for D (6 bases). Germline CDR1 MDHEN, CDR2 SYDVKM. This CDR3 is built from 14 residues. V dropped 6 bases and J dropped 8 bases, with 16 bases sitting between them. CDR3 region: CASRSRDKWEKLFF. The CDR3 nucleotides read TGTGCCAGCAGATCCCGGGACAAGTGGGAAAAACTGTTTTTT.

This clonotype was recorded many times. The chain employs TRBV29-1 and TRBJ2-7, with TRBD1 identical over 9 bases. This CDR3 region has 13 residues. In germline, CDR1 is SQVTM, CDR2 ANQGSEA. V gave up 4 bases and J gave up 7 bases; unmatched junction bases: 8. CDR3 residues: CSVATGQGFEQYF. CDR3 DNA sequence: TGCAGCGTTGCAACAGGACAGGGGTTTGAGCAGTACTTC.

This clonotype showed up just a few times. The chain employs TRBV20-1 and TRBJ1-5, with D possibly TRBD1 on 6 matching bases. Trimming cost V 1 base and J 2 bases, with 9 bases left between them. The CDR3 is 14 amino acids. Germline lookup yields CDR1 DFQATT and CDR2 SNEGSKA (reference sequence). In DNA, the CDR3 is TGCAGTGCTAGAGGCGGGGGGCGCAATCAGCCCCAGCATTTT. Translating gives CSARGGGRNQPQHF.

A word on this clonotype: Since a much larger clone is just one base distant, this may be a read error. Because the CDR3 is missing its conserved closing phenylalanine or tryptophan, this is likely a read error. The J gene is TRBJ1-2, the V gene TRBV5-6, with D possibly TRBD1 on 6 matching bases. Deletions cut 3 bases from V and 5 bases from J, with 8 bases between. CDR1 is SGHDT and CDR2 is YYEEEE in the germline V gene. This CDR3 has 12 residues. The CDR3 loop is CASSSGEYGYTL. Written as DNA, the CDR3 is TGTGCCAGCAGCTCAGGGGAATATGGCTACACCCTC.

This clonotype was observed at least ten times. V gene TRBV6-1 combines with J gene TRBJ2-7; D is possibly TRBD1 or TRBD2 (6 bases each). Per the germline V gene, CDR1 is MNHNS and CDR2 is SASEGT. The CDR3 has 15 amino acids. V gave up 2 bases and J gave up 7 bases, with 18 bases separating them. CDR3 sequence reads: CASSETQGSGGEQYF. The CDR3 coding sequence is TGTGCCAGCAGTGAAACCCAGGGGTCCGGGGGTGAGCAGTACTTC.

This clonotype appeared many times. The CDR3, as DNA: TGTGCCAGCAGAGACAGGGGGGGCGAGCAGTACTTC. This gives the protein CASRDRGGEQYF. The chain employs TRBV2 and TRBJ2-7; 9 bases align to TRBD1. Per germline, CDR1 SNHLY and CDR2 FYNNEI. Trimming removed 6 bases from V and 6 bases from J; junction bases left unmatched: 3. The CDR3 contains 12 residues.

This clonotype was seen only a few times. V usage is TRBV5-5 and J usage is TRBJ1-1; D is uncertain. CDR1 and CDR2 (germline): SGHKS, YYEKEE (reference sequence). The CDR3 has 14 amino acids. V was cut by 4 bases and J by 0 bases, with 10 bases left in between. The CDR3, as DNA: TGTGCCAGCAGCCCCATCAGGCTGAACACTGAAGCTTTCTTT. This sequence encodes CASSPIRLNTEAFF. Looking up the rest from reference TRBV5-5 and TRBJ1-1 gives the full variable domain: DAGVTQSPTHLIKTRGQQVTLRCSPISGHKSVSWYQQVLGQGPQFIFQYYEKEERGRGNFPDRFSARQFPNYSSELNVNALLLGDSALYLCASSPIRLNTEAFFGQGTRLTVV.

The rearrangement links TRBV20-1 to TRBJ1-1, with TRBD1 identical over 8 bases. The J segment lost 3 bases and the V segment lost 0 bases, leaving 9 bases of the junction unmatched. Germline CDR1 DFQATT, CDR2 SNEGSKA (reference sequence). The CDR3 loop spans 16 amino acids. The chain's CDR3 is CSARDPARGRDTEAFF. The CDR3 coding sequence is TGCAGTGCTAGAGATCCCGCCAGGGGGCGGGACACTGAAGCTTTCTTT.

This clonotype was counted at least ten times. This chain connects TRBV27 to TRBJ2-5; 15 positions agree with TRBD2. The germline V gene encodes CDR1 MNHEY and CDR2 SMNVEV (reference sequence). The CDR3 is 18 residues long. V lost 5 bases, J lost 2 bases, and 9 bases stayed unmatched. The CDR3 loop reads CASSALGTSGGSQETQYF. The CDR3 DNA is TGTGCCAGCAGTGCCCTCGGGACTAGCGGGGGGTCACAAGAGACCCAGTACTTC.

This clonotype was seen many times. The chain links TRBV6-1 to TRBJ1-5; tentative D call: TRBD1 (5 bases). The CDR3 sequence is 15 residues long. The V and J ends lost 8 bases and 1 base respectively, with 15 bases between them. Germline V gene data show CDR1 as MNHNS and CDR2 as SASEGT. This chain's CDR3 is CASSAGPQSNQPQHF. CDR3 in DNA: TGTGCCAGCTCGGCAGGGCCCCAGAGCAATCAGCCCCAGCATTTT.

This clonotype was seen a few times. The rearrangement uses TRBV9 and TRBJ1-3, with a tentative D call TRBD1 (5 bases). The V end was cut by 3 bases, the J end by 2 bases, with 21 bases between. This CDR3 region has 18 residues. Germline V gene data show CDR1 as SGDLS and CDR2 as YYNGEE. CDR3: CASSGSGTPAFPGNTIYF. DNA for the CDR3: TGTGCCAGCAGCGGGTCCGGGACTCCAGCTTTCCCTGGAAACACCATATATTTT.

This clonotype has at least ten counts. Here the CDR3 reads CASSRGQGEAFF. DNA for the CDR3: TGTGCCAGCAGCCGGGGGCAGGGTGAAGCTTTCTTT. This chain links TRBV7-3 with TRBJ1-1; D possibly corresponds to TRBD1 (6 bases). The CDR3 is 12 residues long. CDR1 is SGHTA, CDR2 FQGTGA, per germline. The ends were cut back, 5 bases at V and 7 bases at J, with 11 bases in the middle. Full variable domain (missing parts from reference TRBV7-3 and TRBJ1-1): GAGVSQTPSNKVTEKGKYVELRCDPISGHTALYWYRQSLGQGPEFLIYFQGTGAADDSGLPNDRFFAVRPEGSVSTLKIQRTERGDSAVYLCASSRGQGEAFFGQGTRLTVV.

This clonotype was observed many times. The CDR3 DNA sequence: TGTGCCAGCAGCGTACAGTCCTGGGGTGAAGCTTTCTTT. It translates to CASSVQSWGEAFF. The chain links TRBV9 to TRBJ1-1; D gene unclear. V lost 1 base, J lost 7 bases, and 11 bases lay in between. CDR1 and CDR2 (germline): SGDLS, YYNGEE. The CDR3 loop spans 13 amino acids.

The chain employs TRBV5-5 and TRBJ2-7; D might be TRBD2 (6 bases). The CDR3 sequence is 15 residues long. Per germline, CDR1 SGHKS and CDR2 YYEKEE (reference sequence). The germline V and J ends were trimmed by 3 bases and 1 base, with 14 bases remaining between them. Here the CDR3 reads CASSSGPRDSYEQYF. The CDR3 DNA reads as TGTGCCAGCAGCTCGGGACCGCGGGATTCCTACGAGCAGTACTTC.

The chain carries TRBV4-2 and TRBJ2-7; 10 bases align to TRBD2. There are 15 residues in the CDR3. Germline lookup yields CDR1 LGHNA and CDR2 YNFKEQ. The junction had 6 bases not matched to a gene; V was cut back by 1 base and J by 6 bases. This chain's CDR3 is CASSQVASGGCEQYF. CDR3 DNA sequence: TGTGCCAGCAGCCAAGTGGCTAGCGGGGGCTGCGAGCAGTACTTC.

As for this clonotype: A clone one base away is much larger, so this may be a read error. In nucleotides, the CDR3 is TGCAGCGTTGAGGGCAGTGAAGCTTTCTTT. It specifies CSVEGSEAFF. This sequence joins TRBV29-1 and TRBJ1-1; D remains ambiguous. With 3 bases removed from V and 7 bases from J, the gap between germline ends came to 6 bases. CDR3 length: 10 residues. Germline V lookup: CDR1 SQVTM, CDR2 ANQGSEA.

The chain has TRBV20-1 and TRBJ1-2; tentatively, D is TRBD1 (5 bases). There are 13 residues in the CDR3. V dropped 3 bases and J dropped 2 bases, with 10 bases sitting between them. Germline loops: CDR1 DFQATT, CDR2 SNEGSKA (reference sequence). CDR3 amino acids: CSASRDRNYGYTF. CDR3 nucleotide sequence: TGCAGTGCTAGCCGAGACAGAAACTATGGCTACACCTTC.

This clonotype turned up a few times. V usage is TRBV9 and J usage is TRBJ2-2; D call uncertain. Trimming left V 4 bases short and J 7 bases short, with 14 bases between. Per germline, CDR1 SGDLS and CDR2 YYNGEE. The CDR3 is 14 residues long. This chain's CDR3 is CASSQTQHNGELFF. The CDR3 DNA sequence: TGTGCCAGCAGCCAAACTCAACACAACGGGGAGCTGTTTTTT.

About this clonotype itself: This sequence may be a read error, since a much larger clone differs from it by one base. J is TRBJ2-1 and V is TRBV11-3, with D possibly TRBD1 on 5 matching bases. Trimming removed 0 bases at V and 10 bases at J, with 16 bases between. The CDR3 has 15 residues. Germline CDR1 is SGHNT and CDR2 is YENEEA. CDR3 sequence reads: CASSLDRTPTYEQFF. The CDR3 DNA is TGTGCCAGCAGCTTAGATAGGACACCAACCTACGAGCAGTTCTTC.

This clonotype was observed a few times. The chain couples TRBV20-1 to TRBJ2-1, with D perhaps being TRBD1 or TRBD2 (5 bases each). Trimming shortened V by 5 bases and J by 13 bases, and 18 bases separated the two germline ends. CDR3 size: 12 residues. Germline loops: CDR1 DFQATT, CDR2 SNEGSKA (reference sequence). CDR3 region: CSAHPPGPPQFF. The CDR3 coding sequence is TGCAGTGCTCATCCCCCGGGACCTCCCCAGTTCTTC.

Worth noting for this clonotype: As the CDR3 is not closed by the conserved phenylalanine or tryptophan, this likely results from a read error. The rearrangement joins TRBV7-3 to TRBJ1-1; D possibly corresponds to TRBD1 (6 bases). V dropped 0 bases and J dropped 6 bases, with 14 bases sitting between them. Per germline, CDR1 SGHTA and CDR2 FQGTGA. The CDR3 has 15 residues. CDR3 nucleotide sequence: TGTGCCAGCAGCTTAACGGGGCCTACAGGGTCTGAAGCTTTCCTT. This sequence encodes CASSLTGPTGSEAFL.

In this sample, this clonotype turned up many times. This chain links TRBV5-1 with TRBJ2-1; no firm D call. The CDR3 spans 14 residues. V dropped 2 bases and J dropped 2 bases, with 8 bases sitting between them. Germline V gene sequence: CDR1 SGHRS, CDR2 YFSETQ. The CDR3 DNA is TGCGCCAGCAGCTTTCGAATTGCCTACAATGAGCAGTTCTTC. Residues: CASSFRIAYNEQFF.

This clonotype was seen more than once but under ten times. In DNA form, the CDR3 reads TGTGCCAGCAGTGAGGCGGGGCTTCAAGAGACCCAGTACTTC. Its translation: CASSEAGLQETQYF. The chain joins TRBV6-1 to TRBJ2-5, with D maybe TRBD2 (6 bases). The V and J ends lost 3 bases and 2 bases respectively, with 10 bases between them. The CDR3 covers 14 residues. From germline, CDR1 is MNHNS and CDR2 SASEGT.

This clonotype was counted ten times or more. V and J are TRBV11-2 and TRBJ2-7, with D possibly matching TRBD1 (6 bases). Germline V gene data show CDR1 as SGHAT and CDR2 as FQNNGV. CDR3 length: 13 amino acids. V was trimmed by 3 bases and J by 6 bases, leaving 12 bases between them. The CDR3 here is CASSLLTGIEQYF. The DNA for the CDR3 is TGTGCCAGCAGCTTGCTCACAGGGATCGAGCAGTACTTC.